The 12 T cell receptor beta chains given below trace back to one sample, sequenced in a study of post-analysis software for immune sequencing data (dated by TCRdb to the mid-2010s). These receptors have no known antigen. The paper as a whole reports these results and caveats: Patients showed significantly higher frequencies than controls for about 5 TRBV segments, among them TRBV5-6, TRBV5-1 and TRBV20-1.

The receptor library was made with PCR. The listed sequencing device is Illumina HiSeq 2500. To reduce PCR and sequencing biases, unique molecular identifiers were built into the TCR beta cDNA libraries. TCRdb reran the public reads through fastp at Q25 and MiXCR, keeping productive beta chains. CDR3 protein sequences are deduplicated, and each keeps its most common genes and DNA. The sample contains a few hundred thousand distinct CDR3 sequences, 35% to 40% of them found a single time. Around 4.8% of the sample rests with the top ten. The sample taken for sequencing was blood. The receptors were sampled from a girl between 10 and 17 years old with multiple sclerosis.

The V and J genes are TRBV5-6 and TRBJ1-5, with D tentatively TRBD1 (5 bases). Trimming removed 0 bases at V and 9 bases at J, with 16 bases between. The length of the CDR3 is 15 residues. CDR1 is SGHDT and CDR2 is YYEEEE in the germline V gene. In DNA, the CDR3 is TGTGCCAGCAGCTTGGCCCTGGGGGTGGATCGGCCCCAGCATTTT. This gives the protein CASSLALGVDRPQHF. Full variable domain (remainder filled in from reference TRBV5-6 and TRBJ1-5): DAGVTQSPTHLIKTRGQQVTLRCSPKSGHDTVSWYQQALGQGPQFIFQYYEEEERQRGNFPDRFSGHQFPNYSSELNVNALLLGDSALYLCASSLALGVDRPQHFGDGTRLSIL.

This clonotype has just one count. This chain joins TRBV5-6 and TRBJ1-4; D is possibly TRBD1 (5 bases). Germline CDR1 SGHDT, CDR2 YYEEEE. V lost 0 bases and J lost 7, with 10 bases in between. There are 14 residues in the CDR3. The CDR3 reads CASSLAGRFEKLFF. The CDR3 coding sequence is TGTGCCAGCAGCTTGGCGGGACGGTTTGAAAAACTGTTTTTT.

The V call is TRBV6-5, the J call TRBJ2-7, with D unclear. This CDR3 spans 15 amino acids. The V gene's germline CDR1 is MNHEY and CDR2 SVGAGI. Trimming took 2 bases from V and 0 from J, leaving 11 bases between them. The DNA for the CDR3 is TGTGCCAGCAGTTACCGGCCTAACGGCTCCTACGAGCAGTACTTC. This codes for CASSYRPNGSYEQYF.

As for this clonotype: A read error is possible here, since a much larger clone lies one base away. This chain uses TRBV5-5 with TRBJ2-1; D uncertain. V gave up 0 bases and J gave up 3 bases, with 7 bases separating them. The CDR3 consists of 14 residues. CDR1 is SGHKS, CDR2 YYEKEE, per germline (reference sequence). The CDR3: CASSLDQFYNEQFF. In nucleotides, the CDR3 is TGTGCCAGCAGCTTGGATCAATTCTACAATGAGCAGTTCTTC.

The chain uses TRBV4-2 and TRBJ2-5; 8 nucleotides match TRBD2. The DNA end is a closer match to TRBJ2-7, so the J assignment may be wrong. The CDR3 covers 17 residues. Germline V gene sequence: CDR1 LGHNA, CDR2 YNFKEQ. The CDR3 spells CASSQEFAAGGTYEQYF. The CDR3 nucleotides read TGTGCCAGCAGCCAAGAGTTTGCGGCGGGAGGAACCTACGAGCAGTACTTC.

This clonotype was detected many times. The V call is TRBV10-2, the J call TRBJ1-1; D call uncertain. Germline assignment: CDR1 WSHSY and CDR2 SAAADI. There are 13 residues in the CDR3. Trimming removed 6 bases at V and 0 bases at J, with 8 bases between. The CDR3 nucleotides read TGCGCCAGCAGGGTCGGCCTGAACACTGAAGCTTTCTTT. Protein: CASRVGLNTEAFF.

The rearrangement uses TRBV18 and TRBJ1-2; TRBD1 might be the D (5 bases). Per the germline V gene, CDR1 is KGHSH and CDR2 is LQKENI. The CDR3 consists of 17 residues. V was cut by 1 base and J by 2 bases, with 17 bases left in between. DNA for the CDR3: TGTGCCAGCTCACCACAACAAACGCGGGGCTCCAACTATGGCTACACCTTC. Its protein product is CASSPQQTRGSNYGYTF.

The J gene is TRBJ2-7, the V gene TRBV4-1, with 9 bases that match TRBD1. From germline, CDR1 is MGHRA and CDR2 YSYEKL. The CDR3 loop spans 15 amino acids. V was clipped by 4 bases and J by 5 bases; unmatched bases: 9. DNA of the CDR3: TGCGCCAGCAGCCCGGCCGGGACAGGGTTGGACGAGCAGTACTTC. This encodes CASSPAGTGLDEQYF.

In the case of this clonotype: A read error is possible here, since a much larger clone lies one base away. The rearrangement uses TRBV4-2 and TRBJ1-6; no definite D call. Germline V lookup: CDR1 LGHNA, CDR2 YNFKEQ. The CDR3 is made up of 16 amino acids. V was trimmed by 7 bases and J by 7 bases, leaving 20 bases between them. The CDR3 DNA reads TGTGCCAGCAACCCCAGTCCGGGGAGCAGCAATTCACCCCTCCACTTT. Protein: CASNPSPGSSNSPLHF.

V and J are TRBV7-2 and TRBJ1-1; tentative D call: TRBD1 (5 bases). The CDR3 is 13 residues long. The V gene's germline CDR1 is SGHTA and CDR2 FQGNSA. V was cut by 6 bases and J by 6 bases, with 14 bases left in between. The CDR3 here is CASRKGIAAEAFF. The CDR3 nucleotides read TGTGCCAGCAGAAAGGGGATAGCGGCTGAAGCTTTCTTT. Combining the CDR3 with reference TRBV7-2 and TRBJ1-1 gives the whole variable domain GAGVSQSPSNKVTEKGKDVELRCDPISGHTALYWYRQSLGQGLEFLIYFQGNSAPDKSGLPSDRFSAERTGGSVSTLTIQRTQQEDSAVYLCASRKGIAAEAFFGQGTRLTVV.

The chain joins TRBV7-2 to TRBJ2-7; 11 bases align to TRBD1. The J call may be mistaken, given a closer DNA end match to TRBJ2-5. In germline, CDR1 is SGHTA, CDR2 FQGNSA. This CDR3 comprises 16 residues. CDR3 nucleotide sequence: TGTGCCAGCAGCCCCGGGACAGGGGGGGGTCAAGAGACCCAGTACTTC. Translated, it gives CASSPGTGGGQETQYF.

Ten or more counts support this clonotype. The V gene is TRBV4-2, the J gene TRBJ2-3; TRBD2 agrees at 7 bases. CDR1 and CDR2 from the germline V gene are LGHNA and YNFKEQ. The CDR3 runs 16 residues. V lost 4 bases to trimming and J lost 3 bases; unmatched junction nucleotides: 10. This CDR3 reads CASSRGGPSGTDTQYF. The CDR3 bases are TGTGCCAGCAGCCGGGGGGGACCCTCCGGGACAGATACGCAGTATTTT.